Following are 14 T cell receptor beta chains from one sample sequenced in a study of T cell repertoires in cytomegalovirus infection. MiXCR was run by TCRdb on the reads, yielding one entry per CDR3 protein. This sample yields some 350,000 distinct CDR3 sequences, of which approximately 35% are seen a single time; roughly 13% belongs to the top ten. The antigens of these receptors remain unknown. Material: cultured PBMCs, obtained from culture after CMV antigen stimulation. These receptors all come from a human donor in good health (CMV status not recorded). Some clones in this sample may be carry-over from other donors' samples.

This clonotype was detected ten times or more. The chain links TRBV7-8 to TRBJ2-1, with TRBD2 identical over 11 bases. CDR3 size: 14 residues. V dropped 1 base and J dropped 9; count of bases not matched to a gene: 2. Germline V gene lookup returns CDR1 SGHVS and CDR2 FQNEAQ. CDR3 protein: CASSLVGLAAEQFF. The CDR3 nucleotides are TGTGCCAGCAGCTTAGTGGGACTAGCGGCTGAGCAGTTCTTC.

There are a few counts of this clonotype. The genes are TRBV6-2 or TRBV6-3 and TRBJ2-7; TRBD2 matches at 10 bases. CDR3 length: 16 residues. Germline V gene lookup returns CDR1 MNHEY and CDR2 SVGEGT. Trimming cost V 6 bases and J 3 bases; bases outside gene matches: 11. CDR3 sequence: CASRTAGTSGNYEQYF. The CDR3 DNA follows: TGTGCCAGCAGAACCGCCGGTACTAGCGGGAACTACGAGCAGTACTTC.

There are many counts of this clonotype. The V call is TRBV7-9, the J call TRBJ2-1; D is ambiguous. The CDR3 length is 12 residues. The V gene's germline CDR1 is SEHNR and CDR2 FQNEAQ (reference sequence). V was pared by 5 bases and J by 6 bases, with 8 bases between. CDR3 region: CASSHRGNEQFF. In nucleotides, the CDR3 is TGTGCCAGCAGCCACCGAGGCAATGAGCAGTTCTTC.

The chain combines TRBV7-9 with TRBJ2-7; D is unresolved. The CDR3 runs to 14 residues. CDR1 SEHNR and CDR2 FQNEAQ come from the germline V gene (reference sequence). V was clipped by 1 base and J by 6 bases, with 13 bases between them. CDR3 sequence reads: CASSLVAAPSEQYF. In DNA, the CDR3 is TGTGCCAGCAGCTTAGTCGCGGCCCCTTCCGAGCAGTACTTC.

The genes are TRBV28 and TRBJ2-7; D gene ambiguous. CDR3 length: 11 amino acids. V lost 7 bases and J lost 7, with 11 bases in between. Germline V gene lookup returns CDR1 MDHEN and CDR2 SYDVKM. CDR3 loop: CASTTPAEQYF. For the CDR3, the DNA is TGTGCCAGCACCACCCCCGCTGAGCAGTACTTC.

The V call is TRBV6-6, the J call TRBJ2-3; no reliable D call. Germline V gives CDR1 MNHNY, CDR2 SVGAGI (reference sequence). This CDR3 is built from 12 residues. Deletions cut 2 bases from V and 4 bases from J, with 4 bases between. Here the CDR3 reads CASSYTADTQYF. CDR3 nucleotide sequence: TGTGCCAGCAGTTACACGGCAGATACGCAGTATTTT.

The chain links TRBV20-1 to TRBJ2-1; either TRBD1 or TRBD2 may supply D (7 bases each). V lost 3 bases, J lost 9 bases, and 21 bases lay in between. The CDR3 consists of 15 residues. Germline-derived CDR1 and CDR2 are DFQATT and SNEGSKA (reference sequence). In nucleotides, the CDR3 is TGCAGTGCTAGTCGGTCCAGGGGGGGAGTCGGTGAGCAGTTCTTC. As protein: CSASRSRGGVGEQFF.

This clonotype has only a few counts. The rearrangement links TRBV12-5 to TRBJ2-3, with 13 positions matching TRBD2. V was pared by 1 base and J by 2 bases, with 9 bases of the junction left unmatched. This CDR3 region has 19 residues. The germline CDR1 and CDR2 sequences are LGHNT and FRNRAP. CDR3 sequence reads: CASGLEPGLAGLNTDTQYF. The CDR3 nucleotides read TGTGCTAGTGGTTTGGAGCCGGGACTAGCGGGATTAAACACAGATACGCAGTATTTT.

The gene calls are TRBV2 and TRBJ1-2; no clear D. Trimming shortened V by 8 bases and J by 8 bases, and 9 bases separated the two germline ends. In germline, CDR1 is SNHLY, CDR2 FYNNEI. This CDR3 is 10 amino acids long. CDR3 sequence: CASRFIGYTF. CDR3 coding DNA: TGTGCCAGCCGTTTTATCGGCTACACCTTC.

The rearrangement links TRBV29-1 to TRBJ2-5, with D possibly being TRBD1 (6 bases). CDR1 is SQVTM, CDR2 ANQGSEA, per germline. The CDR3 contains 14 residues. The ends were cut back, 3 bases at V and 5 bases at J, with 16 bases in the middle. The CDR3 DNA follows: TGCAGCGTTGAGGCCGTGGGGGCGGTGGAGACCCAGTACTTC. It encodes CSVEAVGAVETQYF.

The chain combines TRBV20-1 with TRBJ2-2; D is perhaps TRBD1 (6 bases). In germline, CDR1 is DFQATT, CDR2 SNEGSKA (reference sequence). Deletions cut 3 bases from V and 6 bases from J, with 11 bases between. This CDR3 contains 13 residues. CDR3 amino acids: CSARAQGAGELFF. The CDR3, as DNA: TGCAGTGCTAGGGCACAGGGAGCCGGGGAGCTGTTTTTT.

The chain joins TRBV12-3 or TRBV12-4 to TRBJ1-1, with 8 bases that match TRBD1. With V trimmed by 3 bases and J by 1 base, 4 bases remained unmatched. This CDR3 is built from 15 residues. CDR3 amino acids: CASSFWDRRNTEAFF. The DNA of the CDR3 is TGTGCCAGCAGTTTCTGGGACAGGAGGAACACTGAAGCTTTCTTT.

V gene TRBV6-2 or TRBV6-3 combines with J gene TRBJ2-7, with D unclear. The CDR3 totals 13 residues. Trimming cost V 5 bases and J 4 bases, with 12 bases left between them. CDR1 and CDR2 from the germline V gene are MNHEY and SVGEGT. For the CDR3, the DNA is TGTGCCAGCAGTCACACCGGCGTTTACGAGCAGTACTTC. Protein: CASSHTGVYEQYF.

This clonotype is categorized as medium-sized. This chain links TRBV12-3 or TRBV12-4 with TRBJ1-2; D ambiguous. This CDR3 has 10 residues. V lost 3 bases to trimming and J lost 4 bases, with 0 bases between them. The CDR3 region is CASSFYGYTF. The CDR3 DNA follows: TGTGCCAGCAGTTTCTATGGCTACACCTTC.